This T cell receptor beta chain was sequenced in a study of blood T cells in healthy people across ages. A second roughly 6 to 12 cycle PCR used barcoded and J-beta primers. TCRdb re-derived calls from the 5' RACE reads in MiXCR, one entry per CDR3 protein. The sample consists of about 1.8 million distinct CDR3 sequences, just under 50% of them appearing once. A single count supports this clonotype. The source material was blood. The sequence was collected from a woman aged 40 to 50 in good health.

CDR3 sequence reads: CASSSTNLAGDTQYF. The CDR3 DNA is TGTGCCAGCAGCTCGACTAACCTGGCGGGAGATACGCAGTATTTT. J is TRBJ2-3 and V is TRBV7-2, with D possibly matching TRBD2 (5 bases). The germline gives CDR1 SGHTA, CDR2 FQGNSA. The CDR3 is 15 amino acids. Trimming stripped 4 bases from V and 5 bases from J, with 16 bases between.